This T cell receptor beta chain comes out of a study of T cell responses to AZD1222 COVID-19 vaccine (dated by TCRdb to the early 2020s). For the study in its entirety: TCR sequencing covered some 240 trial participants: approximately 200 given two doses of AZD1222 and 26 given two doses of MenACWY control vaccine. Trial participants were enrolled by age into subgroups of 18-55, 56-69 and 70-plus years, and about 150, 27 and 61 TCR-sequenced participants, respectively, were included in these subgroups. Study-wide conclusions, independent of this receptor: Only 5 to 7 AZD1222 recipients were SARS-CoV-2 seropositive at baseline, limiting conclusions about previously exposed vaccinees. After two AZD1222 doses, spike-specific TCR breadth and depth were significantly higher than at day 0 and than in MenACWY recipients. Because no day 14 peak-response samples were available, repertoires were characterized only after the peak T cell response. Epitopes outside the regions mutated in the B.1.351 and B.1.1.7 variants were reportedly recognized by nearly half of the unique spike-specific TCRs. The whole spike protein was spanned by vaccine-associated CD4 TCRs, and dominant responses were seen in regions 160-218 and 743-854. The 56-69-year group was small, and its depth increase did not reach significance, likely because of low power. Most participants were white British and females outnumbered males, and the authors suggested that clonal diversity may have been underestimated.

A remark on this clone: The target of this receptor is not known. The record has no base qualities; no much larger clone is one base away.

The germline V gene (reference sequence) specifies MNHEY as CDR1 and SMNVEV as CDR2. The junction shows trimming of 6 bases on V and 6 bases on J, plus 9 bases between the germline ends. Measured from the cysteine to the phenylalanine, the CDR3 is 12 residues long. Of all the DNA, just the CDR3 is kept, 36 bases in frame from base 1. The CDR3 regions of human TCRbeta chains were analyzed by immunosequencing. For the original study's pipeline: TCRs in the repertoires were compared against a reference library of SARS-CoV-2-specific TCRs that had been generated with the MIRA antigen-specificity platform. Breadth meant the fraction of unique TCRs that were SARS-CoV-2-associated, whereas depth meant the fraction of total T cells that were SARS-CoV-2-associated. Using the MIRA data, each spike-specific TCR was mapped to the spike region that the TCR reacts to and placed in a CD4 or CD8 class. Log10-transformed breadth and depth values were compared by one-way ANOVA with Sidak's multiple comparisons tests. TCRdb holds this immuneACCESS table with in-frame rearrangements only. Some clones are missing; in checked studies, unresolved V genes explain under half, and the rest has no known cause. V and J calls and clone size are as listed in that table; D and trimming were resolved from the DNA. Within this sample are about 180,000 clones, with 90% to 95% of them counted one time only. The ten largest account for roughly 1% of the sample.

Taken with the paper, the label for time point translates to: about 28 days (+/-7) after the second vaccine dose. The label giving this sample's treatment or condition can be read as: meningococcal conjugate vaccine given as trial control. Vaccinee samples were obtained from the UK trials COV001 and COV002, which included a single-blind randomized controlled phase 2/3 trial of AZD1222 (ChAdOx1 nCoV-19) in healthy adults. For TCRbeta chain sequencing, PBMC samples were collected from trial participants at day 0 and at day 28 after the second dose. The source is an adult who received the MenACWY meningococcal vaccine as a control. The specimen comprised peripheral blood, sampled 28 days after the second dose of the MenACWY control vaccine. This sequence uses TRBV27 and TRBJ2-1, and the D gene may be TRBD1, 6 bases matching. The bases read TGTGCCAGCAGAATAGGGGGCAATGAGCAGTTCTTC. Translated, it reads CASRIGGNEQFF.